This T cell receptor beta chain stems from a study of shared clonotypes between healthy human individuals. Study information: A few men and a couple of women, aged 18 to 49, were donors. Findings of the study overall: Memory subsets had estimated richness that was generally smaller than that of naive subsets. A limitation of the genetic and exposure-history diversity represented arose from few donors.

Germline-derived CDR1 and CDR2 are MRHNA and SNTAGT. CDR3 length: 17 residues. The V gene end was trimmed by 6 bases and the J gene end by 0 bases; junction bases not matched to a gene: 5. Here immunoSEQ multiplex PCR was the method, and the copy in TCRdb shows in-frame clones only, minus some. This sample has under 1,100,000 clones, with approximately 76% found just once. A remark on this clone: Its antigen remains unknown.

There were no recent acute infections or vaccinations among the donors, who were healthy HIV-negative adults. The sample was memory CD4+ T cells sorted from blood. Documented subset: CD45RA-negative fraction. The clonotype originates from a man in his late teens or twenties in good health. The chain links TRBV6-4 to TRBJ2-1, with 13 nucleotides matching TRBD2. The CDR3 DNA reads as TGTGCCAGCAGATCCGGGACTAGCGGGGCCTCCTACAATGAGCAGTTCTTC. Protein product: CASRSGTSGASYNEQFF.